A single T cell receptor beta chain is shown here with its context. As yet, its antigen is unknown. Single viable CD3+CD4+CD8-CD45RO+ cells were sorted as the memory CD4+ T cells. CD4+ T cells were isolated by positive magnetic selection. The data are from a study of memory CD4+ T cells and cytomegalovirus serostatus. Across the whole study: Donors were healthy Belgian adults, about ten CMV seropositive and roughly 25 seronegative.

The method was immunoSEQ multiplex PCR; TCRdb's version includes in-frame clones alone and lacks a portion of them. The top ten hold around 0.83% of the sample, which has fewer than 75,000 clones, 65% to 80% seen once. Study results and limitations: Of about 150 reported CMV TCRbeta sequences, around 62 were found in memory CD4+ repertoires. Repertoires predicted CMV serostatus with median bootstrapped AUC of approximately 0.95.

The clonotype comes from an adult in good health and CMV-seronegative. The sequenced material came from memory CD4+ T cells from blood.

The CDR3 region is CASSNSRRPLHF. CDR3 sequence (DNA): TGTGCCAGCAGCAACTCCCGGAGACCCCTCCACTTT. The chain joins TRBV21-1 to TRBJ1-6. TRBV21-1 is tagged as a pseudogene. The CDR3 spans 12 residues.